The clone carrying this T cell receptor (beta chain) was counted many times. The antigen remains undetermined. Diagnosis relied on clinical symptoms, serum thyroxine and TRAb, thyroid ultrasound and orbital computed tomography. These data originate in a study of T cells in Graves' hyperthyroidism and ophthalmopathy. In the study overall: The blood sample was taken at first diagnosis, before treatment began. Regarding the study as a whole: It was a median around seven months before onset that the model predicted ophthalmopathy. Blood also contained most expanded thyroid clonotypes above 0.001.

From RNA transcripts, TCR beta CDR3 regions were amplified. TCR CDR3 underwent first-round RT-PCR with the HTBI primer set. TCRdb redid the calling of the multiplex PCR reads with MiXCR, one entry per CDR3 protein. The sample contains about 260,000 distinct CDR3 sequences, less than 20% of which appear only once. CDR1 and CDR2 from the germline V gene are SEHNR and FQNEAQ (reference sequence). Losses at the gene ends were 4 bases for V and 4 bases for J; bases not matched to a gene: 9. The CDR3 is made up of 15 amino acids. The receptor was derived from a woman between 18 and 30 years old with Graves' ophthalmopathy. This chain connects TRBV7-9 to TRBJ1-2; 7 bases map to TRBD1. The sequencing sample was made of blood. The CDR3 nucleotides read TGTGCCAGCAGCTCGTCTCACGGGACAGCCTATGGCTACACCTTC. It yields the protein CASSSSHGTAYGYTF.